The clone carrying this T cell receptor (beta chain) occurred a few times. Its antigen is still unknown. Ahead of sequencing, the ViraFEST assay grew antigen-specific CD4+ T cells using viral peptide pools. A roughly ten-day culture period preceded the isolation of CD4+ T cells. Two doses of BNT162b2 or mRNA-1273 vaccine were administered to participants. According to the study, vaccine recipients showed no prior SARS-CoV-2 infection and negative nucleocapsid antibodies. Every well got over 1.5 million PBMC, which were grown with about 10 IU/ml IL-2 and around 10 ug/ml peptides. On day 3 and again on day 7, half the medium was replaced with IL-2 medium. These data are taken from a study of vaccination effects on CD4 cells after COVID-19. Across the study: Post-vaccine samples followed the second dose by a median of 72 days.

Germline lookup yields CDR1 MNHEY and CDR2 SMNVEV (reference sequence). The CDR3 contains 14 residues. Trimming took off 7 bases at V and 0 bases at J, with 10 bases between the two ends. Measured with immunoSEQ multiplex PCR; TCRdb has only the in-frame clones, and not every one. The sample has 20,000 to 25,000 clones, around 69% seen once. The sequence derives from a human donor who received a COVID-19 vaccine. The V call is TRBV27, the J call TRBJ1-3; D is undetermined. The sequences come from CD4+ T cells from PBMCs cultured with HCoV-229E spike peptides, collected after COVID-19 vaccination. The CDR3 DNA reads as TGTGCCAGCAAAAGGGCTGACTCTGGAAACACCATATATTTT. This translates into CASKRADSGNTIYF.